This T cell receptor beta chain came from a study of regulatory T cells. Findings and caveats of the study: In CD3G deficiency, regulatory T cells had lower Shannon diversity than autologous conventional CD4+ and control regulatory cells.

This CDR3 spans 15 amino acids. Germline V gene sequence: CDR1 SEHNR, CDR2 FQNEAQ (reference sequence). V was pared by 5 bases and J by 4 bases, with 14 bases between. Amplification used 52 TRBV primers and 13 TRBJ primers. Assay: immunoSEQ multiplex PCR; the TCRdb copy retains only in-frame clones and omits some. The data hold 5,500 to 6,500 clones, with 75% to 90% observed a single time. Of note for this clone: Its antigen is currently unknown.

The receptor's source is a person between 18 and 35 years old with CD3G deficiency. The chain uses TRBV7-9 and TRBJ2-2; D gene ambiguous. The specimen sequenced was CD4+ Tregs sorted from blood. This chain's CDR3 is CASSPYRKGTGELFF. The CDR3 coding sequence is TGTGCCAGCAGCCCCTATAGGAAGGGCACCGGGGAGCTGTTTTTT.